This TCR beta chain stems from a study of blood T cells in healthy people across ages. Study overall: Roughly one uniquely barcoded beta molecule per two T cells was captured.

The germline gives CDR1 LGHDT, CDR2 YNNKEL (reference sequence). The CDR3 contains 16 residues. Trimming took off 4 bases at V and 5 bases at J, with 18 bases between the two ends. Sample-barcoded 5' priming and a J-beta primer mix drove a second PCR of about 7 to 11 cycles. Each cDNA molecule was tagged by a template-switch adaptor with 12 random nucleotides. TCRdb itself ran the 5' RACE reads through MiXCR, one entry per CDR3 protein. The table records more than 650,000 distinct CDR3 sequences, about 20% of them present only once. This clonotype was obtained from a man aged 65 to 85 in good health. The sample comprised blood. This rearrangement joins TRBV3-1 to TRBJ2-1; no definite D call. Here the CDR3 DNA reads TGTGCCAGCAGCCTGATCCATTTTATCCGGGACAATGAGCAGTTCTTC. Translation: CASSLIHFIRDNEQFF.